The rows below give T cell receptor beta chains drawn from one sample of a study of vaccination and CD4 T cells after COVID-19. No antigens are known for them. TCRdb recomputed calls from the PCR reads with MiXCR, one row per CDR3 protein. The data show 2,500 to 3,000 distinct CDR3 sequences, with 25% to 30% seen just once and more than 35% held by the top ten. Sequenced material: CD4+ T cells from blood, cultured in vitro. Receptors originate from a human donor in good health. CDR3s include the opening cysteine and the closing phenylalanine or tryptophan. D genes are given only for firm matches.

V gene: TRBV6-2/TRBV6-3; D gene: .; J gene: TRBJ1-1; CDR3 protein: CASSWPHAGGKDEALF
V gene: TRBV28; D gene: .; J gene: TRBJ1-4; CDR3 protein: CASSFRRRRGNEKLFF
V gene: TRBV7-2; D gene: .; J gene: TRBJ2-2; CDR3 protein: CASSLGGTGELFF
V gene: TRBV12-3/TRBV12-4; D gene: TRBD1; J gene: TRBJ1-1; CDR3 protein: CASSSSPTGTGMGAFF
V gene: TRBV18; D gene: TRBD1; J gene: TRBJ2-5; CDR3 protein: CASSPGQGAQETQYF
V gene: TRBV18; D gene: .; J gene: TRBJ1-1; CDR3 protein: CASSRESDTEAFF
V gene: TRBV2; D gene: TRBD1; J gene: TRBJ2-3; CDR3 protein: CASRLTGAADTQYF
V gene: TRBV11-2; D gene: TRBD2; J gene: TRBJ2-3; CDR3 protein: CASSASGADTQYF
V gene: TRBV7-3; D gene: .; J gene: TRBJ2-2; CDR3 protein: CASSSIGGQGGLSTGTGELFF
V gene: TRBV2; D gene: TRBD2; J gene: TRBJ2-2; CDR3 protein: CASSVASGRTGELFF
V gene: TRBV12-3/TRBV12-4; D gene: .; J gene: TRBJ2-5; CDR3 protein: CASSLRDGEETQYF
V gene: TRBV20-1; D gene: .; J gene: TRBJ2-5; CDR3 protein: CSASRAPTRETQYF
V gene: TRBV20-1; D gene: .; J gene: TRBJ2-7; CDR3 protein: CSARGSSYEQYF
V gene: TRBV2; D gene: TRBD2; J gene: TRBJ2-5; CDR3 protein: CASSEEAAGETQYF
V gene: TRBV18; D gene: TRBD1; J gene: TRBJ2-2; CDR3 protein: CASSLRQGDTGELFF
V gene: TRBV30; D gene: TRBD2; J gene: TRBJ2-2; CDR3 protein: CAWSRLAGGELFF
V gene: TRBV28; D gene: .; J gene: TRBJ2-7; CDR3 protein: CASSDRSYEQYF
V gene: TRBV21-1; D gene: .; J gene: TRBJ2-3; CDR3 protein: CASSSRMYRCDTQYF
V gene: TRBV5-4; D gene: .; J gene: TRBJ2-5; CDR3 protein: CASSLDYQETQYF
V gene: TRBV6-2/TRBV6-3; D gene: TRBD2; J gene: TRBJ2-3; CDR3 protein: CASSYSTAGGPHF
V gene: TRBV7-2; D gene: TRBD1; J gene: TRBJ1-2; CDR3 protein: CASSSRTGTGGLNYGYTF
V gene: TRBV27; D gene: .; J gene: TRBJ1-5; CDR3 protein: CASSPERRPRPNQPQHF
V gene: TRBV28; D gene: .; J gene: TRBJ2-7; CDR3 protein: CASSFGENEQYF
V gene: TRBV11-2; D gene: TRBD2; J gene: TRBJ2-1; CDR3 protein: CASSLVSSGYNEQFF
V gene: TRBV28; D gene: .; J gene: TRBJ2-7; CDR3 protein: CASRPARWVYEQYF
V gene: TRBV7-9; D gene: .; J gene: TRBJ1-4; CDR3 protein: CASSLEGGQLFF
V gene: TRBV7-2; D gene: TRBD1; J gene: TRBJ2-5; CDR3 protein: CASSSDRGGTQYF
V gene: TRBV11-1; D gene: .; J gene: TRBJ1-1; CDR3 protein: CASSGWANTEAFF
V gene: TRBV6-1; D gene: .; J gene: TRBJ1-2; CDR3 protein: CASRLTVYYGYTF
V gene: TRBV18; D gene: TRBD1; J gene: TRBJ1-1; CDR3 protein: CASSTRDRGGNTEAFF
V gene: TRBV2; D gene: .; J gene: TRBJ1-5; CDR3 protein: CASGAESNQPQHF
V gene: TRBV4-1; D gene: .; J gene: TRBJ2-5; CDR3 protein: CASSQDFETQYF
V gene: TRBV5-1; D gene: .; J gene: TRBJ1-2; CDR3 protein: CASSLVGGNYGYTF
V gene: TRBV5-4; D gene: TRBD1; J gene: TRBJ1-2; CDR3 protein: CASSSGQGPTTNYGYTF
V gene: TRBV15; D gene: TRBD1; J gene: TRBJ1-1; CDR3 protein: CATSRGGHRGEPFF
V gene: TRBV12-3/TRBV12-4; D gene: .; J gene: TRBJ2-7; CDR3 protein: CASSLGGVRNYEQYF
V gene: TRBV28; D gene: .; J gene: TRBJ2-3; CDR3 protein: CASSQLGSSGTDTQYF
V gene: TRBV28; D gene: .; J gene: TRBJ1-2; CDR3 protein: CASLEGSSLKGYTF
V gene: TRBV24-1; D gene: .; J gene: TRBJ1-2; CDR3 protein: CATSDATKGGYTF
V gene: TRBV6-2/TRBV6-3; D gene: TRBD2; J gene: TRBJ2-7; CDR3 protein: CASTFSRVAGAPDTYEQYF
V gene: TRBV2; D gene: .; J gene: TRBJ2-5; CDR3 protein: CASGVGETQYF
V gene: TRBV10-1; D gene: TRBD1; J gene: TRBJ2-3; CDR3 protein: CASSGADRASTDTQYF